Each of the 22 T cell receptor beta chains below was sequenced from the same sample in a study of monozygotic twins with inflammatory bowel disease. With the 5' RACE reads reprocessed, TCRdb shows one record per CDR3 protein and no DNA. The ten most abundant clones cover about 7.4% of a sample with roughly 160,000 distinct CDR3 sequences. Input material: blood. The source of these receptors is a human donor with ulcerative colitis or Crohn's disease, or a healthy co-twin of an affected twin (not recorded which).

This chain joins TRBV5-4 and TRBJ2-7; lacking DNA, the TRBD1 call made by TCRdb goes unchecked. The germline V gene encodes CDR1 SGHNT and CDR2 YYREEE (reference sequence). This CDR3 contains 13 residues. The CDR3 sequence is CASTHMDRGEQYF.

The chain is built from TRBV5-1 and TRBJ1-2. This CDR3 comprises 14 residues. Germline lookup yields CDR1 SGHRS and CDR2 YFSETQ. CDR3 in amino acids: CASSLEANNYGYTF.

The chain employs TRBV27 and TRBJ1-4. The germline CDR1 and CDR2 sequences are MNHEY and SMNVEV (reference sequence). The CDR3 sequence is 17 residues long. CDR3 sequence reads: CASSLSSGVRTNEKLFF.

The chain joins TRBV7-2 to TRBJ1-4. The CDR3 is 15 residues long. The germline V gene has CDR1 SGHTA and CDR2 FQGNSA. CDR3 residues: CASSLAGDLNEKLFF.

The V call is TRBV7-2, the J call TRBJ1-1; lacking DNA, the TRBD1 call made by TCRdb goes unchecked. Per the germline V gene, CDR1 is SGHTA and CDR2 is FQGNSA. This CDR3 comprises 12 residues. CDR3 sequence: CASRWTNTEAFF.

CDR3 residues: CASTEGMNTEAFF. The V and J genes are TRBV6-5 and TRBJ1-1; with no DNA, the TCRdb D assignment of TRBD1 cannot be verified. This CDR3 comprises 13 residues. Germline V gene lookup returns CDR1 MNHEY and CDR2 SVGAGI.

This chain joins TRBV7-9 and TRBJ1-2; TCRdb picks TRBD1, but there is no DNA to check that call. Germline loops: CDR1 SEHNR, CDR2 FQNEAQ (reference sequence). The CDR3 runs 14 residues. CDR3 sequence: CASSSGDRPDGYTF.

The gene calls are TRBV20-1 and TRBJ2-6; the D call from TCRdb, TRBD2, cannot be confirmed without DNA. Germline CDR1 is DFQATT and CDR2 is SNEGSKA (reference sequence). The CDR3 covers 17 residues. This CDR3 reads CSARGLVESSGANVLTF.

V gene TRBV20-1 combines with J gene TRBJ2-3; TCRdb indicates TRBD2, and absent DNA this call remains unverified. CDR1 DFQATT and CDR2 SNEGSKA come from the germline V gene (reference sequence). The CDR3 has 15 amino acids. CDR3 sequence: CSAPRLAVSTDTQYF.

The rearrangement uses TRBV27 and TRBJ2-6. CDR3 length equals 15 residues. The germline gives CDR1 MNHEY, CDR2 SMNVEV (reference sequence). The CDR3 loop is CASSLMGLGANVLTF.

This chain uses TRBV11-2 with TRBJ2-7. From germline, CDR1 is SGHAT and CDR2 FQNNGV. CDR3 size: 15 residues. CDR3 amino acids: CASSLDGRSSYEQYF.

The V call is TRBV20-1, the J call TRBJ2-5; the TCRdb D gene call, TRBD2, has no DNA to confirm it. The germline V gene has CDR1 DFQATT and CDR2 SNEGSKA (reference sequence). The CDR3 runs 13 residues. The CDR3 sequence is CSAPRAYQETQYF.

The chain has TRBV6-2 or TRBV6-3 and TRBJ1-6; TCRdb's assignment of TRBD1 cannot be checked, as there is no DNA. This CDR3 spans 13 amino acids. In germline, CDR1 is MNHEY, CDR2 SVGEGT. CDR3 sequence: CATDRGPNSPLHF.

The chain joins TRBV28 to TRBJ1-4. Germline values: CDR1 MDHEN, CDR2 SYDVKM. This CDR3 has 13 residues. The CDR3 region is CASSWTGLEKLFF.

The chain carries TRBV11-2 and TRBJ2-7; there is no DNA to check the TCRdb D call of TRBD1. Germline values: CDR1 SGHAT, CDR2 FQNNGV. The length of the CDR3 is 14 residues. The CDR3: CASSVWDSSYEQYF.

The rearrangement uses TRBV7-2 and TRBJ2-1. This CDR3 region has 12 residues. Germline CDR1 SGHTA, CDR2 FQGNSA. CDR3 sequence reads: CASSLSMNEQFF.

The genes are TRBV7-2 and TRBJ1-5. Germline V CDR1 and CDR2: SGHTA, FQGNSA. The CDR3 loop spans 16 amino acids. CDR3: CASSLELGMGNQPQHF.

This chain connects TRBV5-5 to TRBJ1-4; with no DNA, the TCRdb D assignment of TRBD1 cannot be verified. The CDR3 runs 15 residues. The germline gives CDR1 SGHKS, CDR2 YYEKEE (reference sequence). The CDR3 spells CASSPGTGGNEKLFF.

The chain couples TRBV5-1 to TRBJ2-7; TCRdb designates TRBD1, a call that cannot be tested without DNA. The CDR3 covers 15 residues. Germline CDR1 SGHRS, CDR2 YFSETQ. CDR3 region: CASRRTGTGSYEQYF.

The genes are TRBV19 and TRBJ1-3. The CDR3 is 16 residues long. From germline, CDR1 is LNHDA and CDR2 SQIVND (reference sequence). The CDR3 sequence: CATSTRTDPSGNTIYF.

V gene TRBV24-1 combines with J gene TRBJ2-2; absent DNA, TCRdb's TRBD1 call cannot be checked. The germline V gene encodes CDR1 KGHDR and CDR2 SFDVKD. This CDR3 is 20 amino acids long. CDR3 sequence reads: CATSDLRDRESPSFPGELFF.

This chain links TRBV7-6 with TRBJ2-1. Germline CDR1 and CDR2: SGHVS and FNYEAQ. The CDR3 loop spans 15 amino acids. CDR3 sequence reads: CVSSPSGRSYNEQFF. The full variable domain, with the rest looked up from reference TRBV7-6 and TRBJ2-1, is GAGVSQSPRYKVTKRGQDVALRCDPISGHVSLYWYRQALGQGPEFLTYFNYEAQQDKSGLPNDRFSAERPEGSISTLTIQRTEQRDSAMYRCVSSPSGRSYNEQFFGPGTRLTVL.